This TCR beta chain originates from a study of OX40 agonist ivuxolimab in advanced cancers. Study as a whole: Dose-escalation cases comprised hepatocellular carcinoma, melanoma, renal cell or head and neck cancer.

Only in-frame clones appear in the TCRdb table, and some are missing; sequencing was by immunoSEQ multiplex PCR. The sample yields about 110,000 clones, roughly nine tenths seen once. Autoimmune disease history or systemic immunosuppression disqualified patients. This TCR derives from an adult with an advanced solid tumor such as melanoma, head and neck, liver or kidney cancer. Sequencing used CD4+ or CD8+ T cells sorted from blood, obtained in a trial of the OX40 agonist ivuxolimab.

The CDR3 here is CASSSQTGVGGANVLTF. CDR3 nucleotides: TGTGCCAGCAGCTCCCAGACCGGGGTGGGTGGGGCCAACGTCCTGACTTTC. V is TRBV7-9 and J is TRBJ2-6; D might be TRBD2 (5 bases). CDR3 length equals 17 residues. Germline V gene sequence: CDR1 SEHNR, CDR2 FQNEAQ (reference sequence). The germline V and J ends were trimmed by 4 bases and 3 bases, with 16 bases remaining between them.